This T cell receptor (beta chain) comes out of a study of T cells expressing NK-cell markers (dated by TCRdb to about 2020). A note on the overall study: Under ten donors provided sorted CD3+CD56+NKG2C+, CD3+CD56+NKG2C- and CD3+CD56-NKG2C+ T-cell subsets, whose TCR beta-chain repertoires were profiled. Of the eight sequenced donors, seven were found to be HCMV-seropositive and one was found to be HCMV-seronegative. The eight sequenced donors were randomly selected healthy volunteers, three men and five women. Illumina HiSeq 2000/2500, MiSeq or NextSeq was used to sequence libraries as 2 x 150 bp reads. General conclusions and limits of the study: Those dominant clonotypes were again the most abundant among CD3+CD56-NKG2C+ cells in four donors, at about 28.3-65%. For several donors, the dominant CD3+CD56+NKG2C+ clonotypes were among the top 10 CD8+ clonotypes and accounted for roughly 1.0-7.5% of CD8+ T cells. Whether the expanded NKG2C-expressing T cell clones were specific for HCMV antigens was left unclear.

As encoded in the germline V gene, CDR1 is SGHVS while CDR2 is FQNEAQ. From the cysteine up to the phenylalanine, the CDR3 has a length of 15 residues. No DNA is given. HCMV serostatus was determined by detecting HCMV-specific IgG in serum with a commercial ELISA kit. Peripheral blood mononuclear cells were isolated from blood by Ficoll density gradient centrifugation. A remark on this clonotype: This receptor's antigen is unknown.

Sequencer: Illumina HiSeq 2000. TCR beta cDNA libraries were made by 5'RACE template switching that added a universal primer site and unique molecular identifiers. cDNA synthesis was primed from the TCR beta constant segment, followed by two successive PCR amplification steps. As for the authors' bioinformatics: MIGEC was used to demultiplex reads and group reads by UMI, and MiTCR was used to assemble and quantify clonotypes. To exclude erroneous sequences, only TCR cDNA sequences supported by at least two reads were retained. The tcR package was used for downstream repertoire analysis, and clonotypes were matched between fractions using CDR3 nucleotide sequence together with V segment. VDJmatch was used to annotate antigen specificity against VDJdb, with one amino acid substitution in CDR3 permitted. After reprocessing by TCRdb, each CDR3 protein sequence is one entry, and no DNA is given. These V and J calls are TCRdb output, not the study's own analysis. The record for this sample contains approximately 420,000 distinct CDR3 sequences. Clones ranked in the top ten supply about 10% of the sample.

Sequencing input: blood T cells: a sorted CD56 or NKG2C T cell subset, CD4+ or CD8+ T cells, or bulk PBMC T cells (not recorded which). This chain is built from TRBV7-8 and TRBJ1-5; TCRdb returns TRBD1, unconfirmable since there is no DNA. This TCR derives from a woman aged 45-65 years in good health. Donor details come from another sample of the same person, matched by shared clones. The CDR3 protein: CASSLARQGGQPQHF.